This TCR beta chain emerged from a study of cytomegalovirus exposure and HLA in healthy donors. At the level of the study: The roughly 120 validation repertoires matched the approximately 700 first-cohort repertoires in platform, a later analysis reported. Study results and limitations: CMV antigen specificity of three CMV-associated chains was confirmed in vitro. It was reportedly the case that the classifier diagnosed cytomegalovirus status with high specificity and sensitivity.

Here immunoSEQ multiplex PCR was the method, and the copy in TCRdb shows in-frame clones only, minus some. The repertoire holds under 85,000 clones, roughly 94% seen once, with 2.1% in the top ten. Trimming left V 3 bases short and J 5 bases short, with 17 bases between. This CDR3 comprises 15 residues. Germline V lookup: CDR1 LNHDA, CDR2 SQIVND (reference sequence). Turning to this clone: What it binds is not known.

While the first cohort had 700 or so subjects, the donors belonged to the separate validation cohort of more than 95 subjects. The receptor's source is a woman aged 18-35 years in good health and CMV-seronegative. The V call is TRBV19, the J call TRBJ2-7; D perhaps matches TRBD2 (6 bases). The specimen sequenced was PBMCs. The chain's CDR3 is CASSMGVGGSDEQYF. The CDR3, as DNA: TGTGCCAGTAGTATGGGGGTCGGAGGGTCGGACGAGCAGTACTTC.